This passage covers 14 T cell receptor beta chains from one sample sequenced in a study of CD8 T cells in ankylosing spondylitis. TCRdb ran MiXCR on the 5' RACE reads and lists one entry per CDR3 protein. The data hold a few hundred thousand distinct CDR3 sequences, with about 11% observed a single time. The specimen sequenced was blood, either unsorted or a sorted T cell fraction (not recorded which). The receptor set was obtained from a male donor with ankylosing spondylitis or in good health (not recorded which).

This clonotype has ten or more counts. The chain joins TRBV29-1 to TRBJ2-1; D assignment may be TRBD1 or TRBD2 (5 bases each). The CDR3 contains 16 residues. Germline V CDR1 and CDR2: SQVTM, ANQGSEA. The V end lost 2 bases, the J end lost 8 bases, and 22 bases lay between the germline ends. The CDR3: CSVECEGPQMIDEQFF. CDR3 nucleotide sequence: TGCAGCGTTGAATGTGAGGGACCCCAAATGATCGATGAGCAGTTCTTC.

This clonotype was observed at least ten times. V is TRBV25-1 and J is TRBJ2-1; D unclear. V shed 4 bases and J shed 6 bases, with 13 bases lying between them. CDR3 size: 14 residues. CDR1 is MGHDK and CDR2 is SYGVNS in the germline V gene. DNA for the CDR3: TGTGCCAGCAGTGGTAACTTCACGGGCAATGAGCAGTTCTTC. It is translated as CASSGNFTGNEQFF.

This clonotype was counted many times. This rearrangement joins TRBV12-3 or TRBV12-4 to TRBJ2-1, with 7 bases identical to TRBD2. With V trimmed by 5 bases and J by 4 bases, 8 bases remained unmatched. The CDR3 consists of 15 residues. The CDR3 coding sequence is TGTGCCAGCAGTGTCTGGGGGGGTGAATACAATGAGCAGTTCTTC. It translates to CASSVWGGEYNEQFF.

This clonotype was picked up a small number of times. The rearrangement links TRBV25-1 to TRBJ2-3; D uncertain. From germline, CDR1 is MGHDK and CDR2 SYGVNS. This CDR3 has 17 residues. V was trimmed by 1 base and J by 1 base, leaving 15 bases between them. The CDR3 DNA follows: TGTGCCAGCAGTGAATCGAAGAGTGGACGCGGCACAGATACGCAGTATTTT. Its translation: CASSESKSGRGTDTQYF.

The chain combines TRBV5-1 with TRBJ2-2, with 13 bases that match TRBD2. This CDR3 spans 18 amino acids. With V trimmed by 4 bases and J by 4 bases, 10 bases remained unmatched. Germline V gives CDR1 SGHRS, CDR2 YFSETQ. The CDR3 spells CASSPGGLAGVSTGELFF. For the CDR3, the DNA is TGCGCCAGCAGCCCGGGCGGACTAGCGGGAGTCTCCACCGGGGAGCTGTTTTTT. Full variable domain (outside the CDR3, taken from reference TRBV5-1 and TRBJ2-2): KAGVTQTPRYLIKTRGQQVTLSCSPISGHRSVSWYQQTPGQGLQFLFEYFSETQRNKGNFPGRFSGRQFSNSRSEMNVSTLELGDSALYLCASSPGGLAGVSTGELFFGEGSRLTVL.

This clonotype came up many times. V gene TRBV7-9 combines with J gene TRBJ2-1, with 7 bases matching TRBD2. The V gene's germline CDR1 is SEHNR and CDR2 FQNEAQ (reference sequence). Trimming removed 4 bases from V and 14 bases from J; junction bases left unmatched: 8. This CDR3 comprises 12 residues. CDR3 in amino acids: CASSSIGGEEFF. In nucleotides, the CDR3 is TGTGCCAGCAGCTCTATTGGGGGGGAAGAGTTCTTC.

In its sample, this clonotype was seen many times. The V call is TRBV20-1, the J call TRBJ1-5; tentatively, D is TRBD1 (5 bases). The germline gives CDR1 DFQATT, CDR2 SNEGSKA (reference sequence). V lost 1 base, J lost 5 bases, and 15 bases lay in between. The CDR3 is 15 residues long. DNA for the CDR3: TGCAGTGCTAGAGGCCCGGCGACAGCCCATCAGCCCCAGCATTTT. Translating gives CSARGPATAHQPQHF.

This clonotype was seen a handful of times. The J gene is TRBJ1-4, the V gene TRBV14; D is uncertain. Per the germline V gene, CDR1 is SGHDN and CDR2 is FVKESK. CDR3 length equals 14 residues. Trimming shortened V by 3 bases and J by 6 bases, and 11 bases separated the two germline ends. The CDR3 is CASSQGDQHEKLFF. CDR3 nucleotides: TGTGCCAGCAGCCAGGGAGACCAGCATGAAAAACTGTTTTTT.

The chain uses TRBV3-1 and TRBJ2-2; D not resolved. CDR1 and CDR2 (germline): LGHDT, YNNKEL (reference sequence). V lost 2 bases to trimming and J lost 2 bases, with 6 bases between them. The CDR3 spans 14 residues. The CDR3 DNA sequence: TGTGCCAGCAGCCAAACACCAAACACCGGGGAGCTGTTTTTT. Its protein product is CASSQTPNTGELFF.

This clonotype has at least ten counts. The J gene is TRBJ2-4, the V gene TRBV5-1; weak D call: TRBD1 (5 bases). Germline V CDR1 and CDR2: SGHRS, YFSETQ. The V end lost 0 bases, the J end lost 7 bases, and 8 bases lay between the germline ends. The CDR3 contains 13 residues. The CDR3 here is CASSLGGSNIQYF. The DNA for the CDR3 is TGCGCCAGCAGCTTGGGGGGCTCGAACATTCAGTACTTC.

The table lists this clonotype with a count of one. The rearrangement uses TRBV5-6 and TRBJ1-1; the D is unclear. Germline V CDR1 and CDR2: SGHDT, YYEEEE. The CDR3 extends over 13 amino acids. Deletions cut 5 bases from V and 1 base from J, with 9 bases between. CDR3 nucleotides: TGTGCCAGCAGTGAGAGGACGAACACTGAAGCTTTCTTT. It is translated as CASSERTNTEAFF.

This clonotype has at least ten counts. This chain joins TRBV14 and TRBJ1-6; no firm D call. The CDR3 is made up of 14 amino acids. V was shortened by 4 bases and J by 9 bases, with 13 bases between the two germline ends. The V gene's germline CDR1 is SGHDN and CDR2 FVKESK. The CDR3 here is CASSRDLAGSPLHF. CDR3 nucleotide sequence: TGTGCCAGCAGCCGAGACCTAGCAGGTTCACCCCTCCACTTT.

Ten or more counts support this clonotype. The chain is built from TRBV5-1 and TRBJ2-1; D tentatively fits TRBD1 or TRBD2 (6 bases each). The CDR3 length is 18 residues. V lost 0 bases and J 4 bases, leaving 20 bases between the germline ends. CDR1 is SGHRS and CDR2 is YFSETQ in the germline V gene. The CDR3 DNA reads TGCGCCAGCAGCTTGGGGCTCCTCCCCGGGGGCCATTACAATGAGCAGTTCTTC. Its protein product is CASSLGLLPGGHYNEQFF.

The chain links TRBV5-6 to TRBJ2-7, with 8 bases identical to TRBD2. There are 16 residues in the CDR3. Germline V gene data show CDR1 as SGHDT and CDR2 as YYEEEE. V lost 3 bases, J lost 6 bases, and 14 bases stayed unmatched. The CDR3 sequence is CASSCRTSRKGCEQYF. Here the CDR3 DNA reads TGTGCCAGCAGCTGCCGGACTAGCCGGAAAGGCTGCGAGCAGTACTTC.